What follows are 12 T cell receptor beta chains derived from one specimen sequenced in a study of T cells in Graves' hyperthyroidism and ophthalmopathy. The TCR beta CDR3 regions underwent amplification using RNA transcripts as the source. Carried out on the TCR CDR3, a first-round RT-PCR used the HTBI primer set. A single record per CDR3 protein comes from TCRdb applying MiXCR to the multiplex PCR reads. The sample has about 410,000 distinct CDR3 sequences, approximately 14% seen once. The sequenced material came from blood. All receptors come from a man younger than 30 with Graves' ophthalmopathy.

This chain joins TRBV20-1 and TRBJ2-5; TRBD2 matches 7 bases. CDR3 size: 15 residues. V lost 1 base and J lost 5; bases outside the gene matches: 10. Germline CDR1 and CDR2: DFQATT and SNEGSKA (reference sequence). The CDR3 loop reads CSARGVGEGWETQYF. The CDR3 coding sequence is TGCAGTGCTAGAGGCGTCGGGGAGGGTTGGGAGACCCAGTACTTC.

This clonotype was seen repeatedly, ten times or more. This CDR3 reads CASTLGENYGYTF. The CDR3 DNA reads as TGTGCCAGCACCCTGGGGGAGAACTATGGCTACACCTTC. This chain connects TRBV6-1 to TRBJ1-2; D might be TRBD1 (5 bases). Germline V lookup: CDR1 MNHNS, CDR2 SASEGT. The CDR3 is made up of 13 amino acids. The ends were cut back, 7 bases at V and 2 bases at J, with 11 bases in the middle.

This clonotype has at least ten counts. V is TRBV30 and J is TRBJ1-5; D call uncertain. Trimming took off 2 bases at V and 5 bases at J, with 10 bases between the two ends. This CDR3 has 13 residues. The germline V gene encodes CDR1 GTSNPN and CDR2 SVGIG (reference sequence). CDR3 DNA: TGTGCCTGGAGTCGAGGAGGAGATCAGCCCCAGCATTTT. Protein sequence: CAWSRGGDQPQHF.

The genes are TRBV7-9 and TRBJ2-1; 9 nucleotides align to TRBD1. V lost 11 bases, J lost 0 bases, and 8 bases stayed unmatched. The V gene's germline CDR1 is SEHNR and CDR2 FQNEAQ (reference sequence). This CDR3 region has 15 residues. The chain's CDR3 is CAGSGTGSSYNEQFF. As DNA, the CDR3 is TGTGCCGGATCCGGGACAGGGAGCTCCTACAATGAGCAGTTCTTC.

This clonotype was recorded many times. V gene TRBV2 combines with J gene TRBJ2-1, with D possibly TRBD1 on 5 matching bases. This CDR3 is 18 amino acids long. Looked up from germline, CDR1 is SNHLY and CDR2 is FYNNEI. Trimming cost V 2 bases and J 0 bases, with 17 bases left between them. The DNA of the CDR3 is TGTGCCAGCAGTGAAAGGGGCGGACCATACCTCTCCTACAATGAGCAGTTCTTC. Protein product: CASSERGGPYLSYNEQFF. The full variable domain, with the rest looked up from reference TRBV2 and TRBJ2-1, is EPEVTQTPSHQVTQMGQEVILRCVPISNHLYFYWYRQILGQKVEFLVSFYNNEISEKSEIFDDQFSVERPDGSNFTLKIRSTKLEDSAMYFCASSERGGPYLSYNEQFFGPGTRLTVL.

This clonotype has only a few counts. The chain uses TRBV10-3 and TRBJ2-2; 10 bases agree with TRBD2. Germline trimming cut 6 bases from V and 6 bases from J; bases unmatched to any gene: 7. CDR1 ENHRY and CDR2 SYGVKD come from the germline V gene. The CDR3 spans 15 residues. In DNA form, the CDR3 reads TGTGCCATCAGGGGAGCGGGAGGGGACGCCGGGGAGCTGTTTTTT. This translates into CAIRGAGGDAGELFF.

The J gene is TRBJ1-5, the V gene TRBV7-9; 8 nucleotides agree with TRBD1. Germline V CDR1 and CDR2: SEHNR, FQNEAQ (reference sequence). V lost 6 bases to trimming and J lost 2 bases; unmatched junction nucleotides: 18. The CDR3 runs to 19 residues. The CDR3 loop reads CASSFRTGWGVFGNQPQHF. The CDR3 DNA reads TGTGCCAGCAGTTTCCGGACAGGGTGGGGGGTATTTGGCAATCAGCCCCAGCATTTT.

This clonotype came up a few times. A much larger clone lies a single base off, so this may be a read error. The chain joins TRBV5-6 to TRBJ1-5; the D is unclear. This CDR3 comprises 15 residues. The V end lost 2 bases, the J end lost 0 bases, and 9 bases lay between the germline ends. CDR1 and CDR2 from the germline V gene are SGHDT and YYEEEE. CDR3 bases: TGTGCCAGCAGCTTAAAGGACGCTAGCAATCAGCCCCAGCATTTT. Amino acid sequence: CASSLKDASNQPQHF.

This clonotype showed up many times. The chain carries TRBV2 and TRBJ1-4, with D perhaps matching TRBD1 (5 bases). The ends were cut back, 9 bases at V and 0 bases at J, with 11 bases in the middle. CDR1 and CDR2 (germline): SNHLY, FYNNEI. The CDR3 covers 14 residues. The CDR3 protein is CARGERTTNEKLFF. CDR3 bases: TGTGCCAGAGGGGAACGAACAACTAATGAAAAACTGTTTTTT.

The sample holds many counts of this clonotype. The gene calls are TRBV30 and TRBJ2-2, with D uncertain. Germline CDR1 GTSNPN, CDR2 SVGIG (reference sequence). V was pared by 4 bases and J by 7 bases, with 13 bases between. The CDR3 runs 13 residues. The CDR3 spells CAWTRMGHGELFF. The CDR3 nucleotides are TGTGCCTGGACTAGGATGGGCCACGGGGAGCTGTTTTTT.

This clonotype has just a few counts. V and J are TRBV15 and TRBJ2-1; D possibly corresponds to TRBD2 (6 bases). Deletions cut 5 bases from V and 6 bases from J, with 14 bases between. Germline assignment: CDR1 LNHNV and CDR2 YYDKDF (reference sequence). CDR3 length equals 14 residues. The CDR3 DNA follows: TGTGCCACCAGCTATAGTGGGGGGTCCAATGAGCAGTTCTTC. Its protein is CATSYSGGSNEQFF.

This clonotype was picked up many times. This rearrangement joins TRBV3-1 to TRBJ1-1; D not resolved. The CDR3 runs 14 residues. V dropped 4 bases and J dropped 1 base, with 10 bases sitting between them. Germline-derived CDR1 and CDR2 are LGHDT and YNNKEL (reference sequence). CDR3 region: CASSLTDKNTEAFF. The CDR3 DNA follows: TGTGCCAGCAGCCTCACGGATAAGAACACTGAAGCTTTCTTT.